This T cell receptor (beta chain) derives from a study of human T cells and chemical hapten exposure. Study-level background: Patients received weekly diphenylcyclopropenone doses to the scalp throughout the approximately 25-week study.

TCRdb re-analysed the RACE reads in MiXCR, keeping a single row per CDR3 protein. The table has 350,000 or so distinct CDR3 sequences, approximately 6.3% seen once. The CDR3 is 14 amino acids. CDR1 DFQATT and CDR2 SNEGSKA come from the germline V gene (reference sequence). Trimming stripped 3 bases from V and 4 bases from J, with 14 bases between. Time point denoted: patch test 1, 2 weeks after DPC sensitization. Treatment noted: therapeutic diphenylcyclopropenone sensitization with weekly scalp DPC. The starting material, unfractionated whole blood, was used for total RNA extraction. Study outcomes and limitations: Relative to control repertoires, expanded TCRs gave rise to significantly more large CDR3 similarity clusters.

A few counts support this clonotype. The antigen is undetermined. This chain uses TRBV20-1 with TRBJ2-3; the D gene is possibly TRBD2 (6 bases). The clonotype was recovered from a woman aged 18-30 years with alopecia areata. Some clones in this sample may be carry-over from other donors' samples. The sample consisted of whole blood, taken in connection with sensitization to the hapten diphenylcyclopropenone (DPC). CDR3 in amino acids: CSASAIAAADTQYF. CDR3 in DNA: TGCAGTGCTAGCGCTATAGCGGCGGCAGATACGCAGTATTTT.